Below, 23 T cell receptor beta chains from the same sample are listed, as sequenced in a study of blood T cell repertoires in COVID-19. Clones were read by immunoSEQ multiplex PCR, and TCRdb kept only the in-frame ones, dropping some. The table shows roughly 250,000 clones, with roughly 79% occurring only once. Sequencing used peripheral blood. These receptors were taken from an older woman with active or convalescent COVID-19.

The V and J genes are TRBV5-1 and TRBJ2-1; TRBD2 matches at 9 bases. The CDR3 is 17 residues long. Germline V gene lookup returns CDR1 SGHRS and CDR2 YFSETQ. J lost 7 bases, V lost 4 bases, and 15 bases had no gene match. The CDR3 DNA reads TGCGCCAGCAGCCCTACCTCTACTAGCGGGCTCGGTAATGAGCAGTTCTTC. This codes for CASSPTSTSGLGNEQFF.

This clone was observed a handful of times. The CDR3 DNA reads TGTGCCACCAGCACCTCGGACAGGGCGAACACTGAAGCTTTCTTT. Protein sequence: CATSTSDRANTEAFF. This chain links TRBV15 with TRBJ1-1, with 8 nucleotides matching TRBD1. CDR1 and CDR2 (germline): LNHNV, YYDKDF (reference sequence). The CDR3 consists of 15 residues. The trim removed 4 bases at V and 1 base at J, leaving 5 bases unmatched.

The rearrangement joins TRBV6-5 to TRBJ2-2; 7 positions match TRBD1. This CDR3 has 13 amino acids. V trimming: 8 bases; J trimming: 4 bases; junction bases outside the gene matches: 4. Germline-derived CDR1 and CDR2 are MNHEY and SVGAGI. The chain's CDR3 is CASGDSITGELFF. Written as DNA, the CDR3 is TGTGCCAGCGGGGACAGCATCACCGGGGAGCTGTTTTTT.

The chain joins TRBV6-5 to TRBJ2-7, with D maybe TRBD1 (5 bases). V was cut by 8 bases and J by 7 bases, with 15 bases left in between. This CDR3 spans 12 amino acids. Germline CDR1 reads MNHEY; CDR2 reads SVGAGI. The CDR3 DNA sequence: TGTGCCAGCCGGTCGCAGGGCGCGGAGCAGTACTTC. It codes for CASRSQGAEQYF.

In this sample, this clone turned up once. In DNA, the CDR3 is TGTGCCAGCAGCCAAGATGTGGGGGCAACGGAGCAGTTCTTC. Its protein is CASSQDVGATEQFF. The gene calls are TRBV14 and TRBJ2-1; the D gene is possibly TRBD1 (6 bases). Trimming left V 0 bases short and J 10 bases short, with 13 bases between. The CDR3 contains 14 residues. The germline CDR1 and CDR2 sequences are SGHDN and FVKESK. Drawing the rest from reference TRBV14 and TRBJ2-1, the complete variable domain is EAGVTQFPSHSVIEKGQTVTLRCDPISGHDNLYWYRRVMGKEIKFLLHFVKESKQDESGMPNNRFLAERTGGTYSTLKVQPAELEDSGVYFCASSQDVGATEQFFGPGTRLTVL.

J is TRBJ2-6 and V is TRBV28; possible D gene TRBD1, 5 bases. Trimming cost V 4 bases and J 0 bases, with 10 bases left between them. In germline, CDR1 is MDHEN, CDR2 SYDVKM. The length of the CDR3 is 16 residues. The CDR3 region has the DNA TGTGCCAGCAGTTCAGACAGCGACTCTGGGGCCAACGTCCTGACTTTC. It translates to CASSSDSDSGANVLTF.

This clone was observed a handful of times. V and J are TRBV11-2 and TRBJ2-7; 9 bases fit TRBD1. This CDR3 is 15 amino acids long. Germline V gene sequence: CDR1 SGHAT, CDR2 FQNNGV. The V and J ends lost 5 bases and 3 bases, in that order; junction bases with no gene match: 8. CDR3 nucleotides: TGTGCCAGCAGCCTTACCTCGGGACAGGGCTACGAGCAGTACTTC. It encodes CASSLTSGQGYEQYF.

CDR3 DNA sequence: TGTGCCAGCAGCCCATCAGACAGGGCGACTGAAGCTTTCTTT. Amino acid sequence: CASSPSDRATEAFF. This chain uses TRBV7-9 with TRBJ1-1; the match to TRBD1 covers 7 bases. The CDR3 is made up of 14 amino acids. J was trimmed by 5 bases and V by 5 bases; bases with no gene match: 8. The V gene's germline CDR1 is SEHNR and CDR2 FQNEAQ (reference sequence).

The chain has TRBV29-1 and TRBJ2-7; D may be TRBD1 (6 bases). V was pared by 5 bases and J by 9 bases, with 23 bases between. This CDR3 is built from 14 residues. CDR1 is SQVTM and CDR2 is ANQGSEA in the germline V gene. The CDR3 protein is CSVLDRMSESGQYF. DNA for the CDR3: TGCAGCGTTCTTGACAGGATGTCCGAGTCCGGGCAGTACTTC.

This clone has a single count. J is TRBJ1-2 and V is TRBV10-3, with 9 bases lining up with TRBD1. CDR3 length: 13 residues. With V trimmed by 10 bases and J by 8 bases, 11 bases remained unmatched. CDR1 is ENHRY and CDR2 is SYGVKD in the germline V gene. The CDR3 nucleotides read TGTGCCACTGAGGACAGGGGCCGTGAGGGCTACACCTTC. Translated, it gives CATEDRGREGYTF.

The genes are TRBV6-5 and TRBJ1-2; no firm D call. CDR3 length equals 15 residues. CDR1 MNHEY and CDR2 SVGAGI come from the germline V gene. V lost 6 bases and J 7 bases, leaving 21 bases between the germline ends. The CDR3 is CASSPRVKSGGGYTF. The CDR3 coding sequence is TGTGCCAGCAGCCCCCGGGTCAAATCGGGTGGTGGCTACACCTTC.

The table lists this clone with a count of one. J is TRBJ1-1 and V is TRBV21-1. TRBV21-1 is flagged as a pseudogene. This CDR3 is built from 16 residues. The DNA for the CDR3 is TGTGCCAGCAATGGGGGGGCAGGAGGATTCAACACTGAAGCTTTCTTT. Amino acid sequence: CASNGGAGGFNTEAFF.

The V gene is TRBV7-8, the J gene TRBJ1-5, with TRBD1 identical over 8 bases. The CDR3 runs to 12 residues. The germline V gene has CDR1 SGHVS and CDR2 FQNEAQ. The trim removed 5 bases at V and 14 bases at J, leaving 8 bases unmatched. CDR3 amino acids: CASSPRTGPKHF. The DNA for the CDR3 is TGTGCCAGCAGCCCGAGGACAGGGCCAAAGCATTTT.

The chain links TRBV2 to TRBJ2-5; 13 bases line up with TRBD2. V dropped 6 bases and J dropped 5; count of bases not matched to a gene: 12. This CDR3 comprises 17 residues. The germline gives CDR1 SNHLY, CDR2 FYNNEI. CDR3 amino acids: CASSPTSGGAGDETQYF. CDR3 nucleotides: TGTGCCAGCAGCCCAACTAGCGGGGGGGCCGGGGACGAGACCCAGTACTTC.

The V call is TRBV9, the J call TRBJ1-6; the D is unclear. V was pared by 4 bases and J by 8 bases, with 16 bases between. Germline-derived CDR1 and CDR2 are SGDLS and YYNGEE. CDR3 size: 15 residues. Here the CDR3 reads CASSPRSRMDSPLHF. The CDR3 nucleotides are TGTGCCAGCAGCCCTCGGTCGAGGATGGATTCACCCCTCCACTTT. Based on the CDR3 plus reference TRBV9 and TRBJ1-6, the full variable domain is DSGVTQTPKHLITATGQRVTLRCSPRSGDLSVYWYQQSLDQGLQFLIQYYNGEERAKGNILERFSAQQFPDLHSELNLSSLELGDSALYFCASSPRSRMDSPLHFGNGTRLTVT.

The chain links TRBV19 to TRBJ1-2; D is undetermined. V lost 1 base to trimming and J lost 0 bases, with 9 bases between them. The germline CDR1 and CDR2 sequences are LNHDA and SQIVND (reference sequence). This CDR3 is built from 15 residues. CDR3 residues: CASSIGARANYGYTF. CDR3 nucleotides: TGTGCCAGTAGTATAGGCGCCCGAGCTAACTATGGCTACACCTTC.

V and J are TRBV27 and TRBJ2-2; D possibly corresponds to TRBD1 (5 bases). The CDR3 runs to 14 residues. The germline V gene encodes CDR1 MNHEY and CDR2 SMNVEV (reference sequence). The germline V and J ends were trimmed by 5 bases and 6 bases, with 13 bases remaining between them. CDR3: CASSPGLGAGELFF. The CDR3 nucleotides read TGTGCCAGCAGTCCGGGCCTAGGGGCCGGGGAGCTGTTTTTT.

This chain connects TRBV4-1 to TRBJ1-3, with a weak D call TRBD1 (6 bases). The germline V gene encodes CDR1 MGHRA and CDR2 YSYEKL. V gave up 2 bases and J gave up 5 bases, with 16 bases separating them. CDR3 length: 16 amino acids. DNA of the CDR3: TGCGCCAGCAGCCAACCCAGGACAGCCAGTAGAAACACCATATATTTT. As protein: CASSQPRTASRNTIYF.

V gene TRBV18 combines with J gene TRBJ1-1; 11 positions agree with TRBD1. The CDR3 contains 16 residues. With 4 bases clipped from V and 0 bases from J, the junction kept 4 bases outside the gene matches. Germline assignment: CDR1 KGHSH and CDR2 LQKENI. Written as DNA, the CDR3 is TGTGCCAGCTCACGGACAGGGGGCAAGATGAACACTGAAGCTTTCTTT. It specifies CASSRTGGKMNTEAFF.

V is TRBV15 and J is TRBJ1-3, with a possible D match to TRBD1 (5 bases). Germline lookup yields CDR1 LNHNV and CDR2 YYDKDF (reference sequence). V lost 0 bases and J 0 bases, leaving 15 bases between the germline ends. The CDR3 is 18 amino acids. The CDR3 DNA sequence: TGTGCCACCAGCAGAGATATGGCAGGGCGAGTCTCTGGAAACACCATATATTTT. Translated, it gives CATSRDMAGRVSGNTIYF.

This clone has a handful of counts. The V gene is TRBV20-1, the J gene TRBJ2-3, with 9 bases that match TRBD1. Germline V CDR1 and CDR2: DFQATT, SNEGSKA (reference sequence). Trimming at V came to 3 bases and at J to 4 bases, leaving 5 bases not matched to a gene. The CDR3 contains 14 residues. This chain's CDR3 is CSASLGTGSDTQYF. For the CDR3, the DNA is TGCAGTGCTAGTTTGGGGACAGGGTCAGATACGCAGTATTTT.

The chain recombines TRBV2 with TRBJ2-5; TRBD2 matches 11 bases. The CDR3 is 16 amino acids. CDR1 SNHLY and CDR2 FYNNEI come from the germline V gene. Unmatched junction bases numbered 12, after V lost 7 bases and J lost 5 bases. CDR3 residues: CASTTDRLAGLETQYF. DNA of the CDR3: TGTGCCAGCACCACCGATCGACTAGCGGGGCTGGAGACCCAGTACTTC. Looking up the rest from reference TRBV2 and TRBJ2-5 gives the full variable domain: EPEVTQTPSHQVTQMGQEVILRCVPISNHLYFYWYRQILGQKVEFLVSFYNNEISEKSEIFDDQFSVERPDGSNFTLKIRSTKLEDSAMYFCASTTDRLAGLETQYFGPGTRLLVL.

The chain has TRBV9 and TRBJ1-2; 8 nucleotides line up with TRBD1. V was pared by 2 bases and J by 3 bases, with 3 bases of the junction left unmatched. The CDR3 sequence is 14 residues long. Germline CDR1 reads SGDLS; CDR2 reads YYNGEE. CDR3 amino acids: CASSVGQAHYGYTF. The DNA for the CDR3 is TGTGCCAGCAGCGTGGGACAGGCTCACTATGGCTACACCTTC.